Following are 16 T cell receptor beta chains from one sample sequenced in a study of blood T cell repertoires in COVID-19 (dated by TCRdb to about 2020). The library was built by means of the immunoSEQ multiplex PCR assay. TCRdb obtained this table from immuneACCESS and retained in-frame rearrangements with V and J assigned. These tables miss some clones; where compared with another copy, unresolved V genes account for less than half of the shortfall, and the remainder is unexplained. This sample comprises under 95,000 clones, roughly 84% of them detected only once. The biggest ten clones account for 30% to 35% of the sample. The source material was peripheral blood. The receptors were sampled from a woman over 75 with active or convalescent COVID-19.

This clone was seen only a few times. The genes are TRBV2 and TRBJ2-3; D possibly corresponds to TRBD1 (5 bases). This CDR3 spans 16 amino acids. Germline-derived CDR1 and CDR2 are SNHLY and FYNNEI. The germline V and J ends were trimmed by 2 bases and 3 bases, with 15 bases remaining between them. CDR3 bases: TGTGCCAGCAGTGAACAAGGGGCGCTTGGTACAGATACGCAGTATTTT. It yields the protein CASSEQGALGTDTQYF.

The chain is built from TRBV5-1 and TRBJ2-1; D gene ambiguous. Germline assignment: CDR1 SGHRS and CDR2 YFSETQ. With 3 bases removed from V and 5 bases from J, the gap between germline ends came to 3 bases. The CDR3 runs to 11 residues. For the CDR3, the DNA is TGCGCCAGCAGCTATAACAATGAGCAGTTCTTC. Residues: CASSYNNEQFF.

CDR3 bases: TGCGCCAGCAGTTCCTCCGGGACTAGCGGGAACAATGAGCAGTTCTTC. Translated: CASSSSGTSGNNEQFF. This chain links TRBV5-1 with TRBJ2-1; 13 nucleotides agree with TRBD2. Trimming at V came to 5 bases and at J to 5 bases, leaving 7 bases not matched to a gene. This CDR3 is 16 amino acids long. Germline V lookup: CDR1 SGHRS, CDR2 YFSETQ. Variable domain in full (rest from reference TRBV5-1 and TRBJ2-1): KAGVTQTPRYLIKTRGQQVTLSCSPISGHRSVSWYQQTPGQGLQFLFEYFSETQRNKGNFPGRFSGRQFSNSRSEMNVSTLELGDSALYLCASSSSGTSGNNEQFFGPGTRLTVL.

The gene calls are TRBV5-1 and TRBJ2-7; D is perhaps TRBD1 (6 bases). The germline gives CDR1 SGHRS, CDR2 YFSETQ. The CDR3 totals 15 residues. The V end was cut by 0 bases, the J end by 3 bases, with 13 bases between. CDR3 region: CASSLASAGDYEQYF. CDR3 DNA: TGCGCCAGCAGCTTGGCCTCGGCAGGGGACTACGAGCAGTACTTC.

CDR3 nucleotide sequence: TGTGCCAGCAGTTATCACGGACAGACAGATACGCAGTATTTT. This codes for CASSYHGQTDTQYF. This chain links TRBV6-6 with TRBJ2-3; tentatively, D is TRBD1 (6 bases). This CDR3 has 14 residues. Trimming cost V 3 bases and J 3 bases, with 10 bases left between them. Looked up from germline, CDR1 is MNHNY and CDR2 is SVGAGI (reference sequence).

The V and J genes are TRBV5-6 and TRBJ2-1, with D maybe TRBD2 (5 bases). There are 15 residues in the CDR3. Germline V gene lookup returns CDR1 SGHDT and CDR2 YYEEEE. The V and J ends lost 3 bases and 2 bases respectively, with 12 bases between them. CDR3 protein: CASSSDGLPYNEQFF. CDR3 sequence (DNA): TGTGCCAGCAGCTCCGACGGACTTCCCTACAATGAGCAGTTCTTC. Full variable domain (rest looked up from reference TRBV5-6 and TRBJ2-1): DAGVTQSPTHLIKTRGQQVTLRCSPKSGHDTVSWYQQALGQGPQFIFQYYEEEERQRGNFPDRFSGHQFPNYSSELNVNALLLGDSALYLCASSSDGLPYNEQFFGPGTRLTVL.

This chain connects TRBV19 to TRBJ2-7; 12 nucleotides match TRBD2. The V gene's germline CDR1 is LNHDA and CDR2 SQIVND (reference sequence). Trimming removed 4 bases from V and 2 bases from J; junction bases left unmatched: 0. This CDR3 region has 14 residues. The CDR3 DNA is TGTGCCAGTAGTAGACTAGCGGGGGCCTACGAGCAGTACTTC. It specifies CASSRLAGAYEQYF.

This clone was seen a handful of times. The chain carries TRBV7-8 and TRBJ2-3; no definite D call. Between the trimmed V and J ends, which lost 1 base and 2 bases, there was a span of 13 bases. The germline CDR1 and CDR2 sequences are SGHVS and FQNEAQ. CDR3 length equals 16 residues. In DNA form, the CDR3 reads TGTGCCAGCAGCTTAGAAAACGCCAGATTCACAGATACGCAGTATTTT. Protein product: CASSLENARFTDTQYF.

The chain employs TRBV7-2 and TRBJ2-5; a weak D match, TRBD2 (6 bases). Germline V lookup: CDR1 SGHTA, CDR2 FQGNSA. Trimming removed 0 bases at V and 5 bases at J, with 16 bases between. The CDR3 is 16 amino acids. CDR3 in amino acids: CASSLAVAEGVETQYF. CDR3 bases: TGTGCCAGCAGCTTAGCGGTAGCGGAAGGGGTGGAGACCCAGTACTTC.

The chain uses TRBV9 and TRBJ2-2, with a tentative D call TRBD2 (6 bases). Per the germline V gene, CDR1 is SGDLS and CDR2 is YYNGEE. Trimming shortened V by 0 bases and J by 4 bases, and 13 bases separated the two germline ends. This CDR3 has 16 amino acids. CDR3 loop: CASSVAPGGSTGELFF. DNA of the CDR3: TGTGCCAGCAGCGTAGCCCCTGGGGGGAGCACCGGGGAGCTGTTTTTT.

The chain carries TRBV19 and TRBJ2-3; possible D gene TRBD2, 6 bases. CDR3 size: 19 residues. Trimming removed 2 bases at V and 0 bases at J, with 21 bases between. CDR1 and CDR2 from the germline V gene are LNHDA and SQIVND (reference sequence). Written as DNA, the CDR3 is TGTGCCAGTAGTATAAATAATAGGAGGGTCTGGGATAGCACAGATACGCAGTATTTT. Translated: CASSINNRRVWDSTDTQYF.

The chain carries TRBV2 and TRBJ2-3; TRBD2 matches 15 bases. The V segment lost 7 bases and the J segment 4 bases; nucleotides outside the gene matches: 6. The V gene's germline CDR1 is SNHLY and CDR2 FYNNEI. CDR3 length: 16 residues. The CDR3 loop reads CASNGLAGGLADTQYF. DNA of the CDR3: TGTGCCAGCAATGGACTAGCGGGGGGGCTAGCAGATACGCAGTATTTT.

The genes are TRBV7-2 and TRBJ2-1; TRBD1 matches 10 bases. The ends lost 5 bases at V and 9 bases at J; junction bases unmatched: 13. The length of the CDR3 is 16 residues. Germline V gene lookup returns CDR1 SGHTA and CDR2 FQGNSA. CDR3 in amino acids: CASSMTGGLSSTEQFF. CDR3 sequence (DNA): TGTGCCAGCAGCATGACAGGGGGCTTATCAAGCACTGAGCAGTTCTTC. The full variable domain, in which reference TRBV7-2 and TRBJ2-1 provide the parts outside the CDR3, is GAGVSQSPSNKVTEKGKDVELRCDPISGHTALYWYRQSLGQGLEFLIYFQGNSAPDKSGLPSDRFSAERTGGSVSTLTIQRTQQEDSAVYLCASSMTGGLSSTEQFFGPGTRLTVL.

This clone was detected only a few times. V gene TRBV12-3 or TRBV12-4 combines with J gene TRBJ1-6, with 8 nucleotides matching TRBD1. Trimming cost V 4 bases and J 14 bases; bases outside gene matches: 4. The CDR3 totals 12 residues. Here the CDR3 DNA reads TGTGCCAGCAGTTCTCAGGGGGCTGCCCTCCACTTT. This sequence encodes CASSSQGAALHF.

This chain connects TRBV30 to TRBJ1-1; 7 nucleotides match TRBD1. Germline assignment: CDR1 GTSNPN and CDR2 SVGIG (reference sequence). The CDR3 totals 17 residues. V lost 2 bases, J lost 1 base, and 13 bases stayed unmatched. CDR3 DNA sequence: TGTGCCTGGAGTAGGTGGACAGGAGCCGAGAGGAACACTGAAGCTTTCTTT. Amino acids: CAWSRWTGAERNTEAFF.

V usage is TRBV14 and J usage is TRBJ2-7; no reliable D call. Germline CDR1 is SGHDN and CDR2 is FVKESK. The CDR3 is 13 residues long. V was pared by 4 bases and J by 6 bases, with 13 bases between. This CDR3 is CASSPTLSGEQYF. CDR3 in DNA: TGTGCCAGCAGCCCGACTCTTTCCGGCGAGCAGTACTTC.